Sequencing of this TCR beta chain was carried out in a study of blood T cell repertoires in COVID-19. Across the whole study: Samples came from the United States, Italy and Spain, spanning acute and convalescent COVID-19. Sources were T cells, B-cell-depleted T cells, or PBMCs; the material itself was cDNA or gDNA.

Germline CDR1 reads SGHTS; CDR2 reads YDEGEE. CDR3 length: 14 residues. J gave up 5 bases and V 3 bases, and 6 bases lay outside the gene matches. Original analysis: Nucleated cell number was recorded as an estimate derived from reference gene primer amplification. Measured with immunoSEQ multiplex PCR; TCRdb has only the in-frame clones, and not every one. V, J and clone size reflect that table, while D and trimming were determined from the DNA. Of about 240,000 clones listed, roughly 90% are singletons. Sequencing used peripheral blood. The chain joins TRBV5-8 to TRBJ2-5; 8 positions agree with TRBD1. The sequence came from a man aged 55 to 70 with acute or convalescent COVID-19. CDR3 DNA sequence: TGTGCCAGCAGCTCGGACAGGGACGGGGAGACCCAGTACTTC. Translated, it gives CASSSDRDGETQYF.